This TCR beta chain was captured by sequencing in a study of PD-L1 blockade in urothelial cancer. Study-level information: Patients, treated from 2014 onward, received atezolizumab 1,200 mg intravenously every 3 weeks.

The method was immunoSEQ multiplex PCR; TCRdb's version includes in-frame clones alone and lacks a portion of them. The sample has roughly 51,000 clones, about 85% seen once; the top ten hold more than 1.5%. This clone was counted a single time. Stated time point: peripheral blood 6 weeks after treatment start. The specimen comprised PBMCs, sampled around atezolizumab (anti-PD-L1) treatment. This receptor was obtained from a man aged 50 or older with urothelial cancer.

CDR3: CASSYGTVVRNEKLFF. Written as DNA, the CDR3 is TGTGCCAGCAGTTACGGGACAGTAGTTCGTAATGAAAAACTGTTTTTT. The chain carries TRBV6-6 and TRBJ1-4; 7 bases match TRBD1. The V and J ends lost 2 bases and 4 bases, in that order; junction bases with no gene match: 7. The CDR3 runs to 16 residues. In germline, CDR1 is MNHNY, CDR2 SVGAGI (reference sequence).